This TCR beta chain came from a study of T cells after posttransplantation cyclophosphamide. This clone has a handful of counts. Its specificity is unknown. Study results and limitations: After PTCy, TRB diversity resembled that of CNI/methotrexate controls. Later blood repertoires were often dominated by clones from the donor CD8+ memory compartment. Tissue-infiltrating T cells from skin or gut overlapped little with blood T cells.

Cyclophosphamide on days +3 and +4 followed busulfan-fludarabine conditioning and a marrow graft. Sequencing used immunoSEQ multiplex PCR; TCRdb keeps in-frame clones, though not all of them. The profile covers approximately 15,000 clones, none occurring a single time. Germline trimming cut 2 bases from V and 3 bases from J; bases unmatched to any gene: 3. This CDR3 contains 15 residues. The germline CDR1 and CDR2 sequences are MNHNY and SVGAGI (reference sequence). Sequenced here: PBMCs, sampled more than 950 days after allogeneic stem cell transplant with posttransplant cyclophosphamide. The chain joins TRBV6-6 to TRBJ2-1, with 8 bases identical to TRBD1. This clonotype was obtained from a female patient between 40 and 55 years old who received an allogeneic stem cell transplant from a related donor, was CMV-positive, and had no GVHD. The graft donor may have contributed some T cells. This CDR3 is CASSYAGGDYNEQFF. The CDR3 region has the DNA TGTGCCAGCAGTTACGCAGGGGGCGACTACAATGAGCAGTTCTTC.